This entry lists 18 T cell receptor beta chains sequenced from one sample in a study of blood T cell repertoires in COVID-19. Clones were read by immunoSEQ multiplex PCR, and TCRdb kept only the in-frame ones, dropping some. This sample has approximately 270,000 clones; over 75% occur once, and the top ten carry more than 1.5%. The specimen was PBMCs or T cells enriched from blood (not recorded which). Receptors originate from a man in his forties who had recovered from COVID-19.

This chain uses TRBV5-1 with TRBJ1-2, with D tentatively TRBD1 (5 bases). Germline V gives CDR1 SGHRS, CDR2 YFSETQ. This CDR3 is 14 amino acids long. V was trimmed by 0 bases and J by 7 bases, leaving 13 bases between them. CDR3 nucleotides: TGCGCCAGCAGCTTGGATGGGGCGCAGGGTGGCTACACCTTC. It encodes CASSLDGAQGGYTF.

The rearrangement uses TRBV12-5 and TRBJ1-1, with D unresolved. The CDR3 sequence is 12 residues long. The V end lost 10 bases, the J end lost 5 bases, and 14 bases lay between the germline ends. Germline CDR1 reads LGHNT; CDR2 reads FRNRAP. In nucleotides, the CDR3 is TGTGCTATTTCAGGCCTATGGACTGAAGCTTTCTTT. It yields the protein CAISGLWTEAFF.

This sequence joins TRBV11-2 and TRBJ2-1; 10 nucleotides line up with TRBD1. Germline CDR1 is SGHAT and CDR2 is FQNNGV. The CDR3 runs to 14 residues. The V and J ends lost 5 bases and 8 bases, in that order; junction bases with no gene match: 6. CDR3 sequence (DNA): TGTGCCAGCAGCCCACCGGGACAGGGGTATGAGCAGTTCTTC. Amino acid sequence: CASSPPGQGYEQFF. Using reference TRBV11-2 and TRBJ2-1 for the parts outside the CDR3, the full variable domain is EAGVAQSPRYKIIEKRQSVAFWCNPISGHATLYWYQQILGQGPKLLIQFQNNGVVDDSQLPKDRFSAERLKGVDSTLKIQPAKLEDSAVYLCASSPPGQGYEQFFGPGTRLTVL.

The CDR3 spells CSASGSREGRETQYF. The CDR3 DNA reads TGCAGTGCTAGTGGCTCGCGGGAGGGCAGGGAGACCCAGTACTTC. This chain uses TRBV20-1 with TRBJ2-5; 9 bases map to TRBD2. Germline V CDR1 and CDR2: DFQATT, SNEGSKA (reference sequence). This CDR3 is 15 amino acids long. The junction had 10 bases not matched to a gene; V was cut back by 3 bases and J by 5 bases.

CDR3 in DNA: TGTGCCAGCAGTCCGACAGGGGGAGGAAACACTGAAGCTTTCTTT. Translation gives CASSPTGGGNTEAFF. This sequence joins TRBV6-2 or TRBV6-3 and TRBJ1-1; 9 bases fit TRBD1. The V segment lost 5 bases and the J segment 2 bases; nucleotides outside the gene matches: 6. CDR3 size: 15 residues. Per germline, CDR1 MNHEY and CDR2 SVGEGT.

The gene calls are TRBV19 and TRBJ2-1, with 8 bases matching TRBD2. This CDR3 contains 18 residues. CDR1 is LNHDA and CDR2 is SQIVND in the germline V gene (reference sequence). V shed 7 bases and J 6 bases; nucleotides not matched to a gene: 20. The CDR3 sequence is CASNSHLALYGGANEQFF. The CDR3 DNA follows: TGTGCCAGTAACTCCCACCTCGCCCTCTACGGGGGGGCCAATGAGCAGTTCTTC.

The rearrangement uses TRBV9 and TRBJ2-2; 8 bases are a match to TRBD1. The J segment lost 7 bases and the V segment lost 0 bases, leaving 8 bases of the junction unmatched. The CDR3 spans 16 residues. Germline CDR1 is SGDLS and CDR2 is YYNGEE. The DNA of the CDR3 is TGTGCCAGCAGCGTAGGCTTTCAGGGGGCAGGCGGGGAGCTGTTTTTT. Translated: CASSVGFQGAGGELFF.

This clone was seen only a few times. The V call is TRBV6-2 or TRBV6-3, the J call TRBJ2-1, with TRBD2 matching 15 bases. The CDR3 loop spans 16 amino acids. In germline, CDR1 is MNHEY, CDR2 SVGEGT. With V trimmed by 5 bases and J by 12 bases, 11 bases remained unmatched. This CDR3 reads CASSQGLAGGQVSQFF. The CDR3 nucleotides are TGTGCCAGCAGTCAAGGACTAGCGGGGGGGCAAGTATCGCAGTTCTTC.

J is TRBJ1-2 and V is TRBV7-2; D is ambiguous. The ends were cut back, 5 bases at V and 8 bases at J, with 15 bases in the middle. In germline, CDR1 is SGHTA, CDR2 FQGNSA. The CDR3 totals 13 residues. The CDR3 here is CASSAGKERGYTF. The DNA of the CDR3 is TGTGCCAGCAGCGCCGGGAAGGAACGCGGCTACACCTTC.

The chain is built from TRBV18 and TRBJ1-1; no clear D gene. Germline CDR1 and CDR2: KGHSH and LQKENI. The CDR3 runs to 14 residues. With 5 bases removed from V and 2 bases from J, the gap between germline ends came to 12 bases. CDR3 in DNA: TGTGCCAGCTCATGGAACGACAAAAACACTGAAGCTTTCTTT. This gives the protein CASSWNDKNTEAFF.

The chain has TRBV4-1 and TRBJ2-3; tentatively, D is TRBD2 (5 bases). V was pared by 1 base and J by 3 bases, with 17 bases between. Per germline, CDR1 MGHRA and CDR2 YSYEKL. This CDR3 region has 17 residues. CDR3: CASSQVYAQRRTDTQYF. CDR3 coding DNA: TGCGCCAGCAGCCAAGTATACGCCCAGCGGCGGACAGATACGCAGTATTTT.

This chain joins TRBV7-2 and TRBJ2-3; D remains ambiguous. Germline values: CDR1 SGHTA, CDR2 FQGNSA. The length of the CDR3 is 14 residues. Trimming left V 1 base short and J 2 bases short, with 7 bases between. As DNA, the CDR3 is TGTGCCAGCAGCTTAGGACTCCTCACAGATACGCAGTATTTT. It encodes CASSLGLLTDTQYF.

This clone was found once. V gene TRBV12-3 or TRBV12-4 combines with J gene TRBJ2-3; D remains unclear. V lost 7 bases and J lost 4, with 9 bases in between. The CDR3 has 12 residues. CDR3 bases: TGTGCCAGCAATTTTAATTCAGATACGCAGTATTTT. This gives the protein CASNFNSDTQYF.

CDR3 residues: CASSLGQGVGSPLHF. CDR3 DNA sequence: TGCGCCAGCAGCTTAGGCCAGGGGGTTGGTTCACCCCTCCACTTT. V usage is TRBV5-1 and J usage is TRBJ1-6; 7 bases fit TRBD1. Germline values: CDR1 SGHRS, CDR2 YFSETQ. Trimming took 2 bases from V and 9 from J; bases not matched to a gene: 8. The CDR3 is 15 amino acids.

This chain joins TRBV5-6 and TRBJ2-5, with 7 bases aligning to TRBD1. In germline, CDR1 is SGHDT, CDR2 YYEEEE. CDR3 length: 13 amino acids. V was pared by 4 bases and J by 4 bases, with 4 bases of the junction left unmatched. The DNA of the CDR3 is TGTGCCAGCAGCCCCGACAGGGCAGAGACCCAGTACTTC. The encoded protein is CASSPDRAETQYF.

This chain uses TRBV29-1 with TRBJ2-5; D ambiguous. CDR1 is SQVTM, CDR2 ANQGSEA, per germline. Trimming left V 4 bases short and J 4 bases short, with 7 bases between. The CDR3 has 11 amino acids. CDR3 loop: CSVGVVETQYF. CDR3 DNA: TGCAGCGTTGGAGTAGTAGAGACCCAGTACTTC.

This clone was seen once. V is TRBV6-5 and J is TRBJ1-2; unclear D gene. The V gene lost 7 bases and the J gene lost 4 bases, with 10 bases spanning the gap. Per germline, CDR1 MNHEY and CDR2 SVGAGI. CDR3 length equals 12 residues. The CDR3 DNA is TGTGCCAGCAAGTCCGGGTCCTATGGCTACACCTTC. This gives the protein CASKSGSYGYTF.

The chain uses TRBV6-2 or TRBV6-3 and TRBJ1-1, with TRBD1 as a possible D gene (6 bases). The CDR3 runs to 13 residues. V was cut by 5 bases and J by 7 bases, with 14 bases left in between. Germline V gives CDR1 MNHEY, CDR2 SVGEGT. CDR3 bases: TGTGCCAGCAGTGATACAGACAGGAATGAAGCTTTCTTT. Its protein is CASSDTDRNEAFF.